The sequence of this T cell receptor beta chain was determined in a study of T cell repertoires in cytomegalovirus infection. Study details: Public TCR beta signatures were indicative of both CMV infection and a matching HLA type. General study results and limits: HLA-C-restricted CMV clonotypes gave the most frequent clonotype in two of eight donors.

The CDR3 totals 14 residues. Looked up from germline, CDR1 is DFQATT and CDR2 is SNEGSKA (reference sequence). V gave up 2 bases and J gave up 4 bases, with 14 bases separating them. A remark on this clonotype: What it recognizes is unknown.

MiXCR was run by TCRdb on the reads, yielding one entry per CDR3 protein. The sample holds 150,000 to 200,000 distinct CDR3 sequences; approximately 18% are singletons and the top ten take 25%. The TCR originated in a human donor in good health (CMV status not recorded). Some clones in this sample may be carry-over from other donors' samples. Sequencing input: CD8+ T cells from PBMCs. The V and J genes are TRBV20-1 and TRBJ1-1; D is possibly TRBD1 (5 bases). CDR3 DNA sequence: TGCAGTGCTAGACTGTTACAGGCATTCACTGAAGCTTTCTTT. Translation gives CSARLLQAFTEAFF.